The present T cell receptor beta chain was sequenced within a study of cytomegalovirus exposure and HLA in healthy donors. General observations from the study: CMV antigen specificity was confirmed in vitro for a few CMV-associated chains.

Donors in the study were healthy people who gave bone marrow. A multiplex PCR was run with 60 Vbeta primers and 13 Jbeta primers. Using immunoSEQ multiplex PCR, the repertoire was profiled, and TCRdb retains in-frame clones only, with some absent. The profile shows approximately 150,000 clones, around 77% of them singletons. A note on this clone: Its matching antigen is unknown.

The CDR3 length is 17 residues. The V gene end was trimmed by 0 bases and the J gene end by 4 bases; junction bases not matched to a gene: 7. Germline V gives CDR1 MDHEN, CDR2 SYDVKM. This receptor was obtained from a middle-aged man in good health and CMV-seronegative. This chain uses TRBV28 with TRBJ1-4; 8 bases line up with TRBD1. The sequenced sample consisted of PBMCs. The DNA for the CDR3 is TGTGCCAGCAGTTTATGGGGCGGGACAGGCAATAATGAAAAACTGTTTTTT. Its protein product is CASSLWGGTGNNEKLFF.